This T cell receptor (beta chain) came from a study of blood T cell repertoires in COVID-19. Study overall: COVID-19 samples from acute and convalescent phases originated in the United States, Italy and Spain. Sample material is recorded as cDNA or gDNA derived from T cells, B-cell-depleted T cells, or PBMCs.

The CDR3 loop spans 11 amino acids. The germline V gene encodes CDR1 SQVTM and CDR2 ANQGSEA. The V end lost 8 bases, the J end lost 6 bases, and 13 bases lay between the germline ends. Source study methods: Estimated nucleated cell counts came from reference gene primer amplification. Assay used: immunoSEQ multiplex PCR; TCRdb lists only in-frame clones, some missing. V, J and clone size are those of that table, while D and trimming were read from the DNA. The sample holds 80,000 to 100,000 clones, 65% to 90% seen once. Sequenced sample: peripheral blood. This TCR was recovered from a man between 65 and 85 years old with active or convalescent COVID-19. The chain joins TRBV29-1 to TRBJ1-2; D remains ambiguous. The CDR3 DNA reads as TGCAGCATCCGGGTATTTGATGGCTACACCTTC. Translated: CSIRVFDGYTF.